The rows below give T cell receptor beta chains drawn from one sample of a study of blood T cell repertoires in COVID-19. Method: immunoSEQ multiplex PCR; TCRdb's copy keeps in-frame clones and lacks some. The data show about 370,000 clones, 89% seen once. Sample: peripheral blood. All receptors come from a woman aged 25-40 years with COVID-19, enrolled during active disease. The CDR3 runs from the conserved cysteine through the conserved F or W. Fields, in order: D gene, clone size, J gene, V gene, CDR3 DNA, CDR3 protein. D genes are given only for firm matches. Part of the rows lack a size; the others show once, few, many or a class for expanded clones.

TRBD2	.	TRBJ2-1	TRBV4-3	TGCGCCAGCAGCCAAGATTTGAGCGGGAGGGCCGATAACTATGAGCAGTTCTTC	CASSQDLSGRADNYEQFF
TRBD2	.	TRBJ2-1	TRBV7-2	TGTGCCAGCAGCTTAGGAGGCGGGGGGCGGGGCAATGAGCAGTTCTTC	CASSLGGGGRGNEQFF
TRBD2	.	TRBJ2-7	TRBV7-2	TGTGCCAGCAGCTTAGCCGGGGGGGGTTGGTTCACAACCTACGAGCAGTACTTC	CASSLAGGGWFTTYEQYF
TRBD1	.	TRBJ2-5	TRBV6-5	TGTGCCAGCAGTTACGGGGCGGGACAGGGTTCAGGGACCCAGTACTTC	CASSYGAGQGSGTQYF
TRBD2	.	TRBJ2-1	TRBV5-6	TGTGCCAGCAGCTTGATTGGGACTAGCGGGAGCGGATTCAATGAGCAGTTCTTC	CASSLIGTSGSGFNEQFF
TRBD1	.	TRBJ2-2	TRBV29-1	TGCAGCGTTGAAGAAGGTGAGGGGGCAGGGGAGCTGTTTTTT	CSVEEGEGAGELFF
.	.	TRBJ1-1	TRBV4-2	TGTGCCAGCAGCACCCCCGGGTCAAGGAACACTGAAGCTTTCTTT	CASSTPGSRNTEAFF
TRBD2	.	TRBJ2-6	TRBV2	TGTGCCAGCAGTGACTCTATTCCGGGACTAGCGGCAATCGACCCCTCTGGGGCCAACGTCCTGACTTTC	CASSDSIPGLAAIDPSGANVLTF
TRBD2	.	TRBJ2-7	TRBV19	TGTGCCAGTAGTCTGACTAGCGGGGGGCCGTCCTACGAGCAGTACTTC	CASSLTSGGPSYEQYF
TRBD1	.	TRBJ2-3	TRBV29-1	TGCAGCGCCAAGAGACAGGGGCGGGCAGATACGCAGTATTTT	CSAKRQGRADTQYF
.	few	TRBJ2-3	TRBV5-1	TGCGCCAGCAGCTTGAACGGGCAGGGGACAGATACGCAGTATTTT	CASSLNGQGTDTQYF
TRBD1	.	TRBJ1-4	TRBV5-1	TGCGCCAGCAGCTGGGCGGGGACAGCAGCTAATGAAAAACTGTTTTTT	CASSWAGTAANEKLFF
TRBD1	few	TRBJ1-5	TRBV14	TGTGCCAGCAGCCAAGGGGACAGTACCCAGCATTTT	CASSQGDSTQHF
TRBD1	.	TRBJ2-1	TRBV7-6	TGTGCCAGCAGCTCCTGGGACAGGGGACGCAAGGGGCAGTTCTTC	CASSSWDRGRKGQFF
TRBD2	.	TRBJ2-5	TRBV5-8	TGTGCCAGCGGGGAGTTAGCGGGGGGGCAGGAGACCCAGTACTTC	CASGELAGGQETQYF
TRBD1	.	TRBJ2-5	TRBV11-3	TGTGCCAGCAGCTTAGTTCTGGGGACAGGGGGCCAAGAGACCCAGTACTTC	CASSLVLGTGGQETQYF
TRBD2	.	TRBJ2-3	TRBV7-2	TGTGCCAGCAGCTTACAGGGAGCGGGGAACACAGATACGCAGTATTTT	CASSLQGAGNTDTQYF
.	.	TRBJ2-7	TRBV6-6	TGTGCCAGCAGGGAGAACTGGATTACTCTGAGCGAGCAGTACTTC	CASRENWITLSEQYF
TRBD2	.	TRBJ2-7	TRBV7-2	TGTGCCAGCAGCCCATCAGGCGCGGGGGACGAGCAGTACTTC	CASSPSGAGDEQYF
.	.	TRBJ2-7	TRBV11-2	TGTGCCAGCAGCAGGGACACTACTTACGAGCAGTACTTC	CASSRDTTYEQYF
.	many	TRBJ1-5	TRBV7-8	TGTGCCAGCAGCTTAGGTCAGCACCTCCGAGGGGGTAGCAATCAGCCCCAGCATTTT	CASSLGQHLRGGSNQPQHF
TRBD2	once	TRBJ2-3	TRBV7-2	TGTGCCAGCAGCAAAGGGACTAGCGGGAGGGTGGATACGCAGTATTTT	CASSKGTSGRVDTQYF
.	.	TRBJ2-1	TRBV27	TGTGCCAGCAGATCAGGGTCCAATGAGCAGTTCTTC	CASRSGSNEQFF
TRBD1	once	TRBJ2-3	TRBV19	TGTGCCAGTAGTACCACAGGGACAGCCGATACGCAGTATTTT	CASSTTGTADTQYF
.	.	TRBJ2-1	TRBV12-3/TRBV12-4	TGTGCCAGCAGCCCCGGGGGACGGAATGAGCAGTTCTTC	CASSPGGRNEQFF
TRBD1	.	TRBJ2-3	TRBV11-2	TGTGCCAGCAGCTCTTCTCCCGGGACAGGCTACACAGATACGCAGTATTTT	CASSSSPGTGYTDTQYF
.	.	TRBJ2-7	TRBV28	TGTGCCAGCAGCTCGAGCGCAGGGAATCGTCTCGAGCAGTACTTC	CASSSSAGNRLEQYF
TRBD2	few	TRBJ2-7	TRBV28	TGTGCCAGCAGTCTCCCTAGCGGGGGGGCGAACGAGCAGTACTTC	CASSLPSGGANEQYF
.	.	TRBJ2-5	TRBV29-1	TGCAGCGTCGAGCGACGTTACCAAGAGACCCAGTACTTC	CSVERRYQETQYF
.	.	TRBJ1-6	TRBV2	TGTGCCAGCAGTGAACTCAGGGGTTTGGTTAAGGGTAATTCACCCCTCCACTTT	CASSELRGLVKGNSPLHF
TRBD1	.	TRBJ1-1	TRBV2	TGTGCCAGCAGGCGGACAGGCCAGAACACTGAAGCTTTCTTT	CASRRTGQNTEAFF
.	.	TRBJ1-2	TRBV6-5	TGTGCCAGCAGGTGGAGGGCCCAGTACTATGGCTACACCTTC	CASRWRAQYYGYTF
TRBD2	.	TRBJ2-3	TRBV27	TGTGCCAGCGGGTGGCTTAGCGGGAGTCCTACAGATACGCAGTATTTT	CASGWLSGSPTDTQYF
TRBD1	few	TRBJ1-4	TRBV11-2	TGTGCCAGCAGCTTCTACTACAGGGGAGATGAAAAACTGTTTTTT	CASSFYYRGDEKLFF
TRBD1	once	TRBJ1-1	TRBV5-4	TGTGCCAGCAGCGGCCGGGACAGTAAGGGGGCTTTCTTT	CASSGRDSKGAFF
.	few	TRBJ1-5	TRBV4-1	TGCGCCAGCAGCCAAGAACGGCAGGGTAGCAATCAGCCCCAGCATTTT	CASSQERQGSNQPQHF
.	.	TRBJ1-4	TRBV21-1	TGTGCCAGCAGCATCCGCCCGACAGCCACTAATGAAAAACTGTTTTTT	CASSIRPTATNEKLFF